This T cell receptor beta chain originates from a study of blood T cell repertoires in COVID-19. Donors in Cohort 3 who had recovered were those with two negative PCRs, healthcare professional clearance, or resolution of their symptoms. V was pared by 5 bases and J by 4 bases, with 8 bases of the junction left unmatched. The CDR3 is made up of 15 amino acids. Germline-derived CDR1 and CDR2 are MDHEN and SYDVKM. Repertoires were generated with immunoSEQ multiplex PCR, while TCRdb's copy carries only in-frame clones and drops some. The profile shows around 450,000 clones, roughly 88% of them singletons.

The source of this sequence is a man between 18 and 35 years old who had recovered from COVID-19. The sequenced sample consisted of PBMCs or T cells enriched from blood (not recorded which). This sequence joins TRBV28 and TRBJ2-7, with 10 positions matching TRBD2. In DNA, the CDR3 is TGTGCCAGCAGTGAGGGACTAGCGCGATATTACGAGCAGTACTTC. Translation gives CASSEGLARYYEQYF.